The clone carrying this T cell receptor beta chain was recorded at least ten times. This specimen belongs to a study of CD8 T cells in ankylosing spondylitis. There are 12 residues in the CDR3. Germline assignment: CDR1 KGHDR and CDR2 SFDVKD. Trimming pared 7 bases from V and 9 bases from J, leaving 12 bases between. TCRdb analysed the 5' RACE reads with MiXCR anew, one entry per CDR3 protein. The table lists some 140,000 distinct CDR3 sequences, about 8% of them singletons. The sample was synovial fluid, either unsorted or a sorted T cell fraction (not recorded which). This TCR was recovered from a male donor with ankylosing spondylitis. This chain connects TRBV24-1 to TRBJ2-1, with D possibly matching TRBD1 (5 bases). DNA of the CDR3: TGTGCCACCAGCTCAGGGCCGGGTGAGCAGTTCTTC. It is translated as CATSSGPGEQFF.